The entry below describes one TCR beta chain. These data belong to a study of blood T cell repertoires in COVID-19. As for the study in general: Samples came from the United States, Italy and Spain, spanning acute and convalescent COVID-19. T cells, B-cell-depleted T cells, or PBMCs provided the cDNA or gDNA that served as material.

Original data processing: Quantification of nucleated cells was approximated via reference gene primer amplification. Sequencing used immunoSEQ multiplex PCR; TCRdb keeps in-frame clones, though not all of them. That table furnishes V, J and clone size, whereas the DNA furnished D and trimming. This table holds about 140,000 clones, 81% found once. Trimming stripped 1 base from V and 3 bases from J, with 10 bases between. Germline V gene sequence: CDR1 MGHRA, CDR2 YSYEKL. The CDR3 contains 14 residues. This receptor was identified in a human donor in a cohort sampled during active COVID-19. The sequenced sample was peripheral blood. This rearrangement joins TRBV4-1 to TRBJ2-7; TRBD2 is a possible D gene (5 bases). CDR3 protein: CASSQGLPRYEQYF. The CDR3 DNA reads as TGCGCCAGCAGCCAAGGACTACCCCGCTACGAGCAGTACTTC.